These T cell receptor beta chains were read from a single sample in a study of control samples from healthy donors and cancer patients. Libraries were prepared by immunoSEQ multiplex PCR; TCRdb keeps only in-frame clonotypes and omits some of them. The repertoire includes roughly 100,000 clones, roughly 90% of them detected once, and approximately 3% sits in the top ten. The source material was blood. Receptor source: a human donor in good health. The donor label of this sample is uncertain. Both conserved end residues are part of each CDR3. The D gene is left open where the match is weak.

>-|13|TRBV2
CASTGRKDYGYTF
>TRBD1|16|TRBV7-6
CASSLLLGQGPQEQYF
>-|13|TRBV2
CASLGAPNEKLFF
>TRBD1|13|TRBV29-1
CSVEAAGGRGYTF
>TRBD1|13|TRBV30
CAWAGQANTEAFF
>TRBD2|18|TRBV3-1/TRBV3-2
CASSLGLAGDLYQETQYF
>TRBD1|15|TRBV7-8
CASSQEGTGDEKLFF
>-|14|TRBV7-2
CASSLDPASYGYTF
>-|15|TRBV28
CASSSTRVSGNTIYF
>-|16|TRBV5-1
CASSPRGGGVNTEAFF
>-|11|TRBV12-3/TRBV12-4
CASSRGRTQYF
>-|13|TRBV30
CAWNPRGGNEQFF
>-|12|TRBV6-1
CASSEGYSEQYF
>-|13|TRBV30
CAWSWSLNTEAFF
>-|14|TRBV13
CASSLRGAGSEQYF
>TRBD1|16|TRBV7-8
CASSLGTGRDWQPQHF
>-|13|TRBV7-9
CASSTLRQIEAFF
>-|13|TRBV25-1
CASSEFAGDTQYF
>-|13|TRBV5-1
CASRRAQEETQYF
>TRBD1|13|TRBV9
CASSVGGQGEAFF
>TRBD1|13|TRBV12-3/TRBV12-4
CASIRTGEGGYTF